This T cell receptor (beta chain) was obtained from a study of blood T cell repertoires in COVID-19. At the level of the study: COVID-19 samples collected from the United States, Italy and Spain covered acute and convalescent phases. Sources were T cells, B-cell-depleted T cells, or PBMCs; the material itself was cDNA or gDNA.

Germline lookup yields CDR1 MGHRA and CDR2 YSYEKL. The length of the CDR3 is 12 residues. Between the trimmed V and J ends, which lost 0 bases and 12 bases, there was a span of 12 bases. TCRdb keeps only in-frame clones here, not all; method: immunoSEQ multiplex PCR. This sample has around 180,000 clones; 86% occur once, and the top ten carry around 20%. By share of the sample, this clone is medium-sized. The clonotype comes from a man between 70 and 80 years old with active or convalescent COVID-19. This chain uses TRBV4-1 with TRBJ2-7; D possibly corresponds to TRBD2 (6 bases). Sequenced: peripheral blood. The CDR3 DNA reads as TGCGCCAGCAGCCAAGATGCGGGGTTGCGGTACTTC. It codes for CASSQDAGLRYF.